These T cell receptor beta chains were read from a single sample in a study of spatial heterogeneity in lung cancer. From the 5' RACE reads, TCRdb called clonotypes with MiXCR, one entry per CDR3 protein. This table has about 100,000 distinct CDR3 sequences, about 4.4% appearing once. Sequencing was performed on lung tumor tissue, taken at surgery. The receptors originated from a male donor with early-stage non-small cell lung cancer. The conserved cysteine and the conserved F or W are not part of the CDR3 here.

V	J	length	CDR3
TRBV28	TRBJ2-5	13	ASSPSRVVGGAQY
TRBV28	TRBJ1-3	8	ASSRYTIY
TRBV7-8	TRBJ1-4	10	ASSLGSEKLF
TRBV20-1	TRBJ2-5	11	SARLGGKETQY
TRBV4-1	TRBJ2-5	15	ASSQERFLKLGETQY
TRBV7-9	TRBJ2-3	13	ASSLPFGLTDTQY
TRBV12-3/TRBV12-4	TRBJ2-2	16	ASTLQATDDRVLRELF
TRBV11-2	TRBJ2-1	10	ASSRLAWEQF
TRBV18	TRBJ2-1	12	ASSPSGLAREQF
TRBV6-5	TRBJ2-7	13	ASSYRAARSREQY